This paragraph covers one TCR beta chain sequence. Antigen unknown. This entry belongs to a study of T-cell memory formation after mild COVID-19. Background on the study: Among the donors, TCR clusters were largely specific to each donor.

The study, taken as a whole, reports: The main location of contracting CD4+ clones was CM and EM, and that of contracting CD8+ clones was EMRA.

Losses at the gene ends were 5 bases for V and 3 bases for J; bases not matched to a gene: 2. This CDR3 is built from 14 residues. CDR1 is LNHNV and CDR2 is YYDKDF in the germline V gene (reference sequence). TCRdb ran MiXCR on the 5' RACE reads and lists one entry per CDR3 protein. In the table there are just over 350,000 distinct CDR3 sequences, about an eighth of which are singletons. Sequenced: PBMCs or a T cell subset sorted from them (not recorded which). V usage is TRBV15 and J usage is TRBJ2-5; 11 bases align to TRBD1. This clonotype originated in a man aged 18 to 30 who had mild COVID-19 (a few samples of this study predate the infection). Cell type and time point are not known. Here the CDR3 DNA reads TGTGCCACCAGCTGGGGACAGGGGGAAGAGACCCAGTACTTC. Residues: CATSWGQGEETQYF.